Following are 17 T cell receptor beta chains from one sample sequenced in a study of OX40 agonist ivuxolimab in advanced cancers. The repertoire was sequenced with immunoSEQ multiplex PCR; TCRdb's copy has only in-frame clones and lacks some. The table includes around 30,000 clones, roughly 84% detected once. This specimen consisted of CD4+ or CD8+ T cells sorted from blood, obtained in a trial of the OX40 agonist ivuxolimab. The receptors originated from an adult with an advanced solid tumor such as melanoma, head and neck, liver or kidney cancer.

The gene calls are TRBV6-6 and TRBJ1-2; the match to TRBD1 covers 7 bases. Germline lookup yields CDR1 MNHNY and CDR2 SVGAGI (reference sequence). This CDR3 has 12 residues. J was trimmed by 8 bases and V by 4 bases; bases with no gene match: 4. CDR3 nucleotides: TGTGCCAGCAGTTTCGACAGGGAGGGCTACACCTTC. Protein: CASSFDREGYTF.

V usage is TRBV15 and J usage is TRBJ2-5, with TRBD2 as a possible D gene (5 bases). CDR3 size: 15 residues. V lost 0 bases, J lost 10 bases, and 18 bases lay in between. Germline values: CDR1 LNHNV, CDR2 YYDKDF (reference sequence). As DNA, the CDR3 is TGTGCCACCAGCAGAGATTTAAGGAGTAACGGGATCCAGTACTTC. Amino acid sequence: CATSRDLRSNGIQYF. The full variable domain, with the rest looked up from reference TRBV15 and TRBJ2-5, is DAMVIQNPRYQVTQFGKPVTLSCSQTLNHNVMYWYQQKSSQAPKLLFHYYDKDFNNEADTPDNFQSRRPNTSFCFLDIRSPGLGDTAMYLCATSRDLRSNGIQYFGPGTRLLVL.

The V and J genes are TRBV5-6 and TRBJ1-6; 9 positions agree with TRBD1. Losses at the gene ends were 2 bases for V and 13 bases for J; bases not matched to a gene: 7. Germline lookup yields CDR1 SGHDT and CDR2 YYEEEE. The CDR3 totals 14 residues. Here the CDR3 reads CASSFPGQGSPLHF. In DNA form, the CDR3 reads TGTGCCAGCAGCTTTCCGGGACAGGGTAGTCCCCTCCACTTT.

This chain connects TRBV6-4 to TRBJ2-1, with 7 bases that match TRBD1. Germline-derived CDR1 and CDR2 are MRHNA and SNTAGT. With 3 bases clipped from V and 6 bases from J, the junction kept 5 bases outside the gene matches. The CDR3 consists of 14 residues. CDR3 loop: CASSDTEGANEQFF. For the CDR3, the DNA is TGTGCCAGCAGTGATACCGAGGGGGCCAATGAGCAGTTCTTC.

The chain combines TRBV4-1 with TRBJ2-5, with 11 bases that match TRBD2. The V and J ends lost 2 bases and 1 base, in that order; junction bases with no gene match: 6. Germline values: CDR1 MGHRA, CDR2 YSYEKL. This CDR3 has 17 residues. Here the CDR3 DNA reads TGCGCCAGCAGCCAACTCCCAGGGACTAGCGGCCAAGAGACCCAGTACTTC. This gives the protein CASSQLPGTSGQETQYF.

This rearrangement joins TRBV4-3 to TRBJ1-6; a possible D gene is TRBD1 (5 bases). Germline assignment: CDR1 LGHNA and CDR2 YSLEER. Trimming shortened V by 0 bases and J by 9 bases, and 18 bases separated the two germline ends. There are 17 residues in the CDR3. In DNA, the CDR3 is TGCGCCAGCAGCCAAGAGGGGGACGGGACTCCTAGTTCACCCCTCCACTTT. It encodes CASSQEGDGTPSSPLHF.

This clone was seen only once. The chain is built from TRBV23-1 and TRBJ2-1; 7 nucleotides align to TRBD2. TRBV23-1 is an open reading frame, and its role is uncertain. V shed 0 bases and J 2 bases; nucleotides not matched to a gene: 7. The CDR3 is 17 residues long. CDR3 nucleotides: TGCGCCAGCAGTCAATCGATGGGGCGGGAGACCTACAATGAGCAGTTCTTC. This encodes CASSQSMGRETYNEQFF.

V gene TRBV13 combines with J gene TRBJ2-7; D call uncertain. Looked up from germline, CDR1 is PRHDT and CDR2 is FYEKMQ (reference sequence). The CDR3 is made up of 15 amino acids. With 0 bases removed from V and 0 bases from J, the gap between germline ends came to 9 bases. In DNA, the CDR3 is TGTGCCAGCAGCTTAGGGGAGACTGCCTCCTACGAGCAGTACTTC. As protein: CASSLGETASYEQYF.

The table lists this clone with a count of one. The chain recombines TRBV18 with TRBJ2-5; D remains ambiguous. Trimming took off 4 bases at V and 6 bases at J, with 12 bases between the two ends. Germline V gene data show CDR1 as KGHSH and CDR2 as LQKENI. The CDR3 is 13 amino acids. The CDR3 here is CASSLGTSKTQYF. The DNA of the CDR3 is TGTGCCAGCTCACTCGGAACTTCGAAGACCCAGTACTTC.

The chain carries TRBV4-2 and TRBJ2-3; 7 nucleotides agree with TRBD2. The CDR3 runs to 15 residues. V lost 5 bases, J lost 3 bases, and 8 bases stayed unmatched. Germline values: CDR1 LGHNA, CDR2 YNFKEQ. CDR3 in amino acids: CASSFRAGETDTQYF. The CDR3 DNA sequence: TGTGCCAGCAGCTTCAGGGCGGGGGAGACAGATACGCAGTATTTT.

V usage is TRBV28 and J usage is TRBJ1-1, with TRBD1 matching 7 bases. This CDR3 has 16 amino acids. CDR1 and CDR2 from the germline V gene are MDHEN and SYDVKM. The V gene end was trimmed by 3 bases and the J gene end by 0 bases; junction bases not matched to a gene: 7. This CDR3 is CASSFQGVRMNTEAFF. The DNA for the CDR3 is TGTGCCAGCAGTTTCCAGGGGGTCAGGATGAACACTGAAGCTTTCTTT.

The chain carries TRBV28 and TRBJ2-2; a weak D match, TRBD1 (6 bases). CDR1 MDHEN and CDR2 SYDVKM come from the germline V gene. V dropped 3 bases and J dropped 2 bases, with 10 bases sitting between them. The CDR3 consists of 15 residues. DNA of the CDR3: TGTGCCAGCAGTTTTGAGACAGGAAACACCGGGGAGCTGTTTTTT. The encoded protein is CASSFETGNTGELFF.

There are a few counts of this clone. The rearrangement joins TRBV10-2 to TRBJ2-3; TRBD1 is a possible D gene (6 bases). The CDR3 contains 13 residues. The V and J ends lost 8 bases and 0 bases respectively, with 9 bases between them. In germline, CDR1 is WSHSY, CDR2 SAAADI. The CDR3 protein is CASYRDSTDTQYF. Written as DNA, the CDR3 is TGCGCCAGCTACAGGGATAGCACAGATACGCAGTATTTT.

The chain couples TRBV6-5 to TRBJ2-7; the D gene is possibly TRBD2 (5 bases). V lost 2 bases, J lost 5 bases, and 7 bases lay in between. Germline lookup yields CDR1 MNHEY and CDR2 SVGAGI. This CDR3 contains 12 residues. The CDR3 is CASSYTGNEQYF. CDR3 DNA: TGTGCCAGCAGTTACACGGGGAACGAGCAGTACTTC.

This clone turned up a few times. The chain joins TRBV6-6 to TRBJ2-5; tentatively, D is TRBD2 (5 bases). Trimming cost V 2 bases and J 1 base, with 8 bases left between them. Germline V gives CDR1 MNHNY, CDR2 SVGAGI (reference sequence). There are 14 residues in the CDR3. In DNA, the CDR3 is TGTGCCAGCAGTTACCTCGGGGTCCAAGAGACCCAGTACTTC. It translates to CASSYLGVQETQYF.

The chain employs TRBV5-1 and TRBJ2-7, with D unclear. Per germline, CDR1 SGHRS and CDR2 YFSETQ. The CDR3 contains 13 residues. Trimming removed 0 bases at V and 5 bases at J, with 9 bases between. CDR3 sequence (DNA): TGCGCCAGCAGCTTGGGTTTTGACGACGAGCAGTACTTC. Protein sequence: CASSLGFDDEQYF.

The chain employs TRBV15 and TRBJ1-1; D is possibly TRBD1 (6 bases). This CDR3 is built from 16 residues. Trimming cost V 5 bases and J 3 bases, with 19 bases left between them. Germline V gives CDR1 LNHNV, CDR2 YYDKDF (reference sequence). The CDR3 nucleotides read TGTGCCACCAGCTCCCGAGGGCAGGGGCGCGACACTGAAGCTTTCTTT. Translated: CATSSRGQGRDTEAFF.